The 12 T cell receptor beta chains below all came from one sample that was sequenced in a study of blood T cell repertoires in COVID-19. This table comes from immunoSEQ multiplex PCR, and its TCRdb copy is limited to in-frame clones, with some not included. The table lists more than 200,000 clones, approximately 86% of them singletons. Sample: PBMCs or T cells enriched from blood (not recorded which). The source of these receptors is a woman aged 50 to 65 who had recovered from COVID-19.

In nucleotides, the CDR3 is TGCAGCGTTGATGGGGACAGGGGGCCCTATGGCTACACCTTC. Amino acid sequence: CSVDGDRGPYGYTF. The V gene is TRBV29-1, the J gene TRBJ1-2, with 12 bases that match TRBD1. This CDR3 region has 14 residues. Trimming removed 3 bases from V and 4 bases from J; junction bases left unmatched: 3. Germline V gene lookup returns CDR1 SQVTM and CDR2 ANQGSEA.

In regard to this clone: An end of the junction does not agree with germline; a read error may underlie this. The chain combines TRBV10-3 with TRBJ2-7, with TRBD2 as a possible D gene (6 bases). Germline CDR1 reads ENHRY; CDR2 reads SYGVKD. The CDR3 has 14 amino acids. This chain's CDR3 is CAMSGDSGSYEQYF. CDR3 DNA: TGTGCCATGAGTGGGGATAGCGGATCCTACGAGCAGTACTTC.

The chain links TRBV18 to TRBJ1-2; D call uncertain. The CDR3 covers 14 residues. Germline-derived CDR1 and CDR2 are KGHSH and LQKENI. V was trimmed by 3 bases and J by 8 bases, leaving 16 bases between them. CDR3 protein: CASSPAEPPRGYTF. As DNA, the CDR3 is TGTGCCAGCTCACCTGCCGAACCCCCCCGGGGCTACACCTTC.

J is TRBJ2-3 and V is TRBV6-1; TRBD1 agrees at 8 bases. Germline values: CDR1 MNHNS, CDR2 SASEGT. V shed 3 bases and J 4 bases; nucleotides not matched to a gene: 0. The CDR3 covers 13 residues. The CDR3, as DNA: TGTGCCAGCAGTGACAGGGGGCCAGATACGCAGTATTTT. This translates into CASSDRGPDTQYF.

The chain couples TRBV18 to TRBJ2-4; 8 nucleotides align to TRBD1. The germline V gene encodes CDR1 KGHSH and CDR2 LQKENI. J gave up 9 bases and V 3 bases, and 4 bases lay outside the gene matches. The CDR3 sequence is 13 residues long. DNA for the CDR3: TGTGCCAGCTCACCCGACAGGGGCGGCATTCAGTACTTC. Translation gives CASSPDRGGIQYF. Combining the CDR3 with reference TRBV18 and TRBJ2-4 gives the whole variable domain NAGVMQNPRHLVRRRGQEARLRCSPMKGHSHVYWYRQLPEEGLKFMVYLQKENIIDESGMPKERFSAEFPKEGPSILRIQQVVRGDSAAYFCASSPDRGGIQYFGAGTRLSVL.

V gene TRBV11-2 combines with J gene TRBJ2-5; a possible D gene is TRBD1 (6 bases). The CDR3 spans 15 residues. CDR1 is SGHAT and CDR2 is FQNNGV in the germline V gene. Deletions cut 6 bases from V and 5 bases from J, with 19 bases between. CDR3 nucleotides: TGTGCCAGCAGTAGACCCAGGGGCCCACGGGAGACCCAGTACTTC. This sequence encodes CASSRPRGPRETQYF.

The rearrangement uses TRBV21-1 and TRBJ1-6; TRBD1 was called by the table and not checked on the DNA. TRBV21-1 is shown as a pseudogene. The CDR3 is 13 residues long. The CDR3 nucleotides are TGTGCCAGCAGCAAGACAGACTATTCACCCCTCCACTTT. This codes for CASSKTDYSPLHF.

This CDR3 is CSASGGTGYNEQFF. The DNA of the CDR3 is TGCAGTGCTAGTGGTGGGACAGGCTACAATGAGCAGTTCTTC. The chain has TRBV20-1 and TRBJ2-1; 8 positions agree with TRBD1. Trimming removed 3 bases from V and 3 bases from J; junction bases left unmatched: 4. Germline assignment: CDR1 DFQATT and CDR2 SNEGSKA (reference sequence). CDR3 length: 14 residues.

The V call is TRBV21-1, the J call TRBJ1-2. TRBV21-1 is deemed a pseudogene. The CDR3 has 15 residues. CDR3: CASSKVRTHGDGYTF. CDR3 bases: TGTGCCAGCAGCAAAGTGCGGACCCACGGGGATGGCTACACCTTC.

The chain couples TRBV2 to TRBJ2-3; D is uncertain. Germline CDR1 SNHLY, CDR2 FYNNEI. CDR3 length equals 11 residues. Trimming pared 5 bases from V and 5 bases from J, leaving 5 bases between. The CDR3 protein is CASSPLDTQYF. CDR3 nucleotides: TGTGCCAGCAGTCCTCTAGATACGCAGTATTTT.

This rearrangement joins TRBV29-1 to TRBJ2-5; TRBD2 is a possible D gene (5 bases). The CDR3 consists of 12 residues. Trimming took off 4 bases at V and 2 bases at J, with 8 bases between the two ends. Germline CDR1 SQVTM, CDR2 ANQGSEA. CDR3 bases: TGCAGCGTTGTCGGGGTACAAGAGACCCAGTACTTC. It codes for CSVVGVQETQYF.

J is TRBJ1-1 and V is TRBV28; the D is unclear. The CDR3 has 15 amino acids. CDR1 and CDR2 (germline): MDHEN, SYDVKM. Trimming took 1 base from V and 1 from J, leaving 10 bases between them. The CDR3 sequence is CASSLFGVQNTEAFF. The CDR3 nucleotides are TGTGCCAGCAGTTTATTTGGAGTTCAGAACACTGAAGCTTTCTTT.